These 30 T cell receptor beta chains came from one sample sequenced in a study of T cells expressing NK-cell markers. TCRdb reprocessed the 5' RACE reads, keeping one entry per CDR3 protein, no DNA. This sample lists approximately 150,000 distinct CDR3 sequences; its ten largest clones have less than 20%. The sequenced sample consisted of blood T cells: a sorted CD56 or NKG2C T cell subset, CD4+ or CD8+ T cells, or bulk PBMC T cells (not recorded which). The receptors were gathered from a woman between 18 and 70 years old in good health.

The chain is built from TRBV27 and TRBJ2-7; absent DNA, TCRdb's TRBD1 call cannot be checked. Per germline, CDR1 MNHEY and CDR2 SMNVEV (reference sequence). The CDR3 contains 17 residues. Here the CDR3 reads CASSSRGGTGGRYEQYF.

The chain links TRBV7-3 to TRBJ1-5; the D call from TCRdb, TRBD1, cannot be confirmed without DNA. CDR3 length: 15 residues. The germline gives CDR1 SGHTA, CDR2 FQGTGA. The CDR3 sequence: CASSWTGNGNQPQHF.

The chain is built from TRBV3-1 and TRBJ2-2; the D call from TCRdb, TRBD1, cannot be confirmed without DNA. The length of the CDR3 is 16 residues. Germline V gene lookup returns CDR1 LGHDT and CDR2 YNNKEL (reference sequence). CDR3 region: CASSRGQTLNTGELFF.

The chain has TRBV20-1 and TRBJ2-2; absent DNA, TCRdb's TRBD1 call cannot be checked. The CDR3 consists of 13 residues. Germline CDR1 and CDR2: DFQATT and SNEGSKA (reference sequence). The CDR3 protein is CSARHRGTGELFF.

J is TRBJ1-2 and V is TRBV24-1. CDR3 length equals 13 residues. The germline gives CDR1 KGHDR, CDR2 SFDVKD. The CDR3 loop reads CATSDRANYGYTF.

The chain links TRBV7-9 to TRBJ2-3; TCRdb lists TRBD1, though no DNA is available to test this call. The CDR3 runs to 16 residues. Germline V gives CDR1 SEHNR, CDR2 FQNEAQ (reference sequence). CDR3 region: CASSSSRQSYTDTQYF.

The V call is TRBV24-1, the J call TRBJ2-5; checking the TCRdb D call of TRBD1 is not possible without DNA. CDR3 size: 15 residues. Germline V gene lookup returns CDR1 KGHDR and CDR2 SFDVKD. The CDR3 spells CATSDPGEYQETQYF.

This chain's CDR3 is CASSDIRRNFYEQYF. J is TRBJ2-7 and V is TRBV2. The CDR3 loop spans 15 amino acids. CDR1 SNHLY and CDR2 FYNNEI come from the germline V gene. The full variable domain, its missing parts supplied by reference TRBV2 and TRBJ2-7, is EPEVTQTPSHQVTQMGQEVILRCVPISNHLYFYWYRQILGQKVEFLVSFYNNEISEKSEIFDDQFSVERPDGSNFTLKIRSTKLEDSAMYFCASSDIRRNFYEQYFGPGTRLTVT.

The chain recombines TRBV7-2 with TRBJ2-7; TCRdb names TRBD2, which stays unverified in the absence of DNA. This CDR3 has 16 amino acids. CDR1 is SGHTA and CDR2 is FQGNSA in the germline V gene. CDR3 protein: CASSFNTGPWSYEQYF.

The chain uses TRBV20-1 and TRBJ1-3; the D gene TCRdb calls, TRBD1, cannot be checked with no DNA. The CDR3 has 15 amino acids. CDR1 and CDR2 (germline): DFQATT, SNEGSKA (reference sequence). This chain's CDR3 is CSASADSHSGNTIYF.

This sequence joins TRBV3-1 and TRBJ2-7. CDR3 length equals 13 residues. Germline V gives CDR1 LGHDT, CDR2 YNNKEL (reference sequence). The chain's CDR3 is CASSPTVGVEQYF.

V usage is TRBV15 and J usage is TRBJ2-5; without DNA, the TCRdb call of TRBD2 cannot be checked. Germline assignment: CDR1 LNHNV and CDR2 YYDKDF (reference sequence). The CDR3 sequence is 17 residues long. The CDR3 here is CATSRREGVPYQETQYF.

V and J are TRBV29-1 and TRBJ1-2; TCRdb names TRBD1, which stays unverified in the absence of DNA. Germline CDR1 and CDR2: SQVTM and ANQGSEA. The length of the CDR3 is 13 residues. CDR3 amino acids: CSVRTELDYGYTF.

The V and J genes are TRBV12-3 or TRBV12-4 and TRBJ2-7; TCRdb lists TRBD1, though no DNA is available to test this call. The CDR3 is 13 amino acids. The CDR3 reads CASSFNRGGEQYF.

The chain carries TRBV7-9 and TRBJ1-1; TCRdb designates TRBD1, a call that cannot be tested without DNA. Germline V CDR1 and CDR2: SEHNR, FQNEAQ (reference sequence). This CDR3 is built from 15 residues. The CDR3 spells CASRDKDRINTEAFF.

The J gene is TRBJ2-3, the V gene TRBV20-1; TCRdb reports TRBD2, a call that lacks DNA to check it against. The CDR3 sequence is 15 residues long. The germline gives CDR1 DFQATT, CDR2 SNEGSKA (reference sequence). CDR3 loop: CSARNSGGAGDTQYF.

The J gene is TRBJ1-4, the V gene TRBV11-2; TCRdb lists TRBD1, though no DNA is available to test this call. The CDR3 is made up of 14 amino acids. In germline, CDR1 is SGHAT, CDR2 FQNNGV. The CDR3 here is CASSLGGANGKLFF.

The chain couples TRBV5-1 to TRBJ2-1; TCRdb picks TRBD1, but there is no DNA to check that call. The germline V gene encodes CDR1 SGHRS and CDR2 YFSETQ. The CDR3 extends over 13 amino acids. The chain's CDR3 is CASSGQGDNEQFF.

V usage is TRBV20-1 and J usage is TRBJ1-2; TCRdb indicates TRBD1, and absent DNA this call remains unverified. This CDR3 comprises 16 residues. Germline loops: CDR1 DFQATT, CDR2 SNEGSKA (reference sequence). The CDR3 loop reads CSARSTGTGRLYGYTF.

The chain combines TRBV9 with TRBJ1-2; TCRdb designates TRBD1, a call that cannot be tested without DNA. The germline V gene encodes CDR1 SGDLS and CDR2 YYNGEE. This CDR3 is built from 14 residues. CDR3 sequence: CASSPRTGGFGYTF. The full variable domain, its missing parts supplied by reference TRBV9 and TRBJ1-2, is DSGVTQTPKHLITATGQRVTLRCSPRSGDLSVYWYQQSLDQGLQFLIQYYNGEERAKGNILERFSAQQFPDLHSELNLSSLELGDSALYFCASSPRTGGFGYTFGSGTRLTVV.

This sequence joins TRBV2 and TRBJ1-2; no DNA is available, so the TRBD1 call from TCRdb remains unchecked. The CDR3 loop spans 13 amino acids. The germline V gene encodes CDR1 SNHLY and CDR2 FYNNEI. Here the CDR3 reads CASSQGQGGGYTF.

The rearrangement uses TRBV6-1 and TRBJ1-1; lacking DNA, the TRBD1 call made by TCRdb goes unchecked. The germline CDR1 and CDR2 sequences are MNHNS and SASEGT. The CDR3 length is 13 residues. CDR3 amino acids: CASSLGWGTEAFF.

J is TRBJ2-3 and V is TRBV7-2; the D call from TCRdb, TRBD2, cannot be confirmed without DNA. Germline CDR1 and CDR2: SGHTA and FQGNSA. The CDR3 covers 14 residues. This CDR3 reads CASSSGTSLYTQYF.

The gene calls are TRBV12-3 or TRBV12-4 and TRBJ2-5; TCRdb's D call, TRBD1, is unchecked because there is no DNA. The CDR3 has 14 residues. CDR3 residues: CASSPGRPQETQYF.

This sequence joins TRBV18 and TRBJ2-2; checking the TCRdb D call of TRBD1 is not possible without DNA. The CDR3 has 16 amino acids. Germline V CDR1 and CDR2: KGHSH, LQKENI. CDR3 sequence: CASSPKDRVRTGELFF.

The chain's CDR3 is CASSFFGTGGNEKLFF. V and J are TRBV5-1 and TRBJ1-4; TCRdb lists TRBD1, though no DNA is available to test this call. In germline, CDR1 is SGHRS, CDR2 YFSETQ. The CDR3 has 16 residues.

The chain links TRBV20-1 to TRBJ2-1; the D call from TCRdb, TRBD2, cannot be confirmed without DNA. The CDR3 contains 15 residues. Germline lookup yields CDR1 DFQATT and CDR2 SNEGSKA (reference sequence). The CDR3 spells CSARLASGAEHEQFF.

The genes are TRBV6-1 and TRBJ2-2. This CDR3 contains 13 residues. CDR1 MNHNS and CDR2 SASEGT come from the germline V gene. The CDR3 here is CASSGAATGELFF.

The V gene is TRBV7-2, the J gene TRBJ2-2. The CDR3 extends over 14 amino acids. Germline V CDR1 and CDR2: SGHTA, FQGNSA. CDR3 in amino acids: CASSVLLATGELFF.

The chain links TRBV21-1 to TRBJ1-1; no DNA is available, so the TRBD1 call from TCRdb remains unchecked. TRBV21-1 is a recognized pseudogene. This CDR3 has 18 residues. The CDR3 loop is CASSKAVAGRRGATEAFF.